This TCR beta chain was profiled in a study of shared clonotypes between healthy human individuals. Study details: Each donor contributed plates that comprised three CD4 naive, three CD4 memory, two CD8 naive and one CD8 memory.

J lost 4 bases, V lost 5 bases, and 6 bases had no gene match. The CDR3 length is 15 residues. From germline, CDR1 is MNHEY and CDR2 SVGAGI. The method was immunoSEQ multiplex PCR; TCRdb's version includes in-frame clones alone and lacks a portion of them. The top ten hold more than 0.35% of the sample, which has about 2.4 million clones, 80% to 95% seen once. The clonotype was recovered from a man aged 18 to 29 in good health. Some clones in this sample may be carry-over from other donors' samples. The rearrangement uses TRBV6-5 and TRBJ2-5; 11 bases agree with TRBD1. Material: naive CD4+ T cells from PBMCs. Described subset: CD45RA+ positively selected. CDR3 sequence (DNA): TGTGCCAGCAGTCAGAGGACAGGGGGCGGAGAGACCCAGTACTTC. It encodes CASSQRTGGGETQYF.